The next 6 T cell receptor beta chains were all read from a single sample in a study of post-analysis software for immune sequencing data. Study-level points and caveats: Higher frequency in patients than in controls was seen for about five TRBV segments, with TRBV5-6, TRBV5-1 and TRBV20-1 among them.

Unique molecular identifiers were carried by the TCR beta cDNA libraries. A single record per CDR3 protein comes from TCRdb applying MiXCR to the PCR reads. This sample has about 620,000 distinct CDR3 sequences, with roughly 46% found just once. The antigens these receptors bind are not known. What was sequenced was blood. The origin of the receptors is a girl under 18 with multiple sclerosis.

The rearrangement links TRBV15 to TRBJ2-3, with D uncertain. V gave up 3 bases and J gave up 3 bases, with 10 bases separating them. This CDR3 spans 14 amino acids. Germline V lookup: CDR1 LNHNV, CDR2 YYDKDF (reference sequence). CDR3 sequence: CATSRTKMTDTQYF. The CDR3 DNA sequence: TGTGCCACCAGCAGGACGAAGATGACAGATACGCAGTATTTT. Based on the CDR3 plus reference TRBV15 and TRBJ2-3, the full variable domain is DAMVIQNPRYQVTQFGKPVTLSCSQTLNHNVMYWYQQKSSQAPKLLFHYYDKDFNNEADTPDNFQSRRPNTSFCFLDIRSPGLGDTAMYLCATSRTKMTDTQYFGPGTRLTVL.

The chain is built from TRBV5-1 and TRBJ1-2; 9 bases align to TRBD1. The CDR3 is 14 residues long. Germline V gene lookup returns CDR1 SGHRS and CDR2 YFSETQ. J was trimmed by 8 bases and V by 2 bases; bases with no gene match: 7. This chain's CDR3 is CASSFETGGRGYTF. The CDR3 DNA sequence: TGCGCCAGCAGCTTTGAGACAGGGGGGCGAGGCTACACCTTC.

The chain employs TRBV27 and TRBJ1-2; TRBD1 agrees at 7 bases. Trimming took 5 bases from V and 7 from J; bases not matched to a gene: 10. The CDR3 contains 14 residues. CDR1 and CDR2 (germline): MNHEY, SMNVEV (reference sequence). CDR3 region: CASSPAARGLGYTF. The CDR3 coding sequence is TGTGCCAGCAGTCCGGCCGCAAGGGGGCTTGGCTACACCTTC.

V is TRBV7-8 and J is TRBJ2-3; D might be TRBD2 (6 bases). The V gene lost 3 bases and the J gene lost 1 base, with 11 bases spanning the gap. Germline lookup yields CDR1 SGHVS and CDR2 FQNEAQ. There are 15 residues in the CDR3. CDR3 bases: TGTGCCAGCAGCTTTCCCGGAGGGGGCACAGATACGCAGTATTTT. Protein sequence: CASSFPGGGTDTQYF.

The chain joins TRBV20-1 to TRBJ2-1; 10 bases agree with TRBD2. The germline V gene encodes CDR1 DFQATT and CDR2 SNEGSKA (reference sequence). Germline trimming cut 8 bases from V and 8 bases from J; bases unmatched to any gene: 9. This CDR3 region has 13 residues. In DNA form, the CDR3 reads TGCAGTCCATTAGCGGGGGGCCCAGATGAGCAGTTCTTC. Its translation: CSPLAGGPDEQFF.

The chain joins TRBV6-6 to TRBJ1-1, with no clear D. The germline V gene has CDR1 MNHNY and CDR2 SVGAGI (reference sequence). The CDR3 spans 13 residues. Trimming cost V 0 bases and J 10 bases, with 12 bases left between them. This chain's CDR3 is CASSYSRESAAFF. As DNA, the CDR3 is TGTGCCAGCAGTTACTCACGCGAGTCCGCAGCTTTCTTT.